These T cell receptor beta chains were read from a single sample in a study of identifying expanded T cells in peripheral blood. Profiling relied on immunoSEQ multiplex PCR, and the TCRdb table lists in-frame clones only, not all of them. The sample has 100,000 to 150,000 clones, around nine tenths seen once; the top ten hold roughly 7.9%. Sequencing input: blood. These receptors all come from a person aged 18 to 75 in good health. CDR3s include the opening cysteine and the closing phenylalanine or tryptophan. The D gene is left open where the match is weak. Size values are once, few and many counts, or a class for expanded clones, and some rows have none.

d_gene	v_gene	j_gene	abundance	CDR3nt	CDR3aa
TRBD1	TRBV2	TRBJ1-2	few	TGTGCCAGCAGTCCTGACAGGGGTGCGGGCTACACCTTC	CASSPDRGAGYTF
.	TRBV14	TRBJ2-2	.	TGTGCCAGCAGCCAAAATCGGCCGACCGGGGAGCTGTTTTTT	CASSQNRPTGELFF
TRBD2	TRBV6-1	TRBJ2-3	.	TGTGCCAGCAGTGAGACTAGCGGGGGTCGAACTAGCACAGATACGCAGTATTTT	CASSETSGGRTSTDTQYF
.	TRBV11-2	TRBJ2-1	.	TGTGCCAGCAGCTTTGGATGGAGGGGGCGCGGAGGGGGCAATGAGCAGTTCTTC	CASSFGWRGRGGGNEQFF
.	TRBV23-1	TRBJ1-2	.	TGCGCCAGCAGTAGGCCAAATGGCTATGGCTACACCTTC	CASSRPNGYGYTF
TRBD1	TRBV5-1	TRBJ2-7	.	TGCGCCAGCAGCTTAAGACAGGGGGTTTCCTACGAGCAGTACTTC	CASSLRQGVSYEQYF
TRBD2	TRBV9	TRBJ2-3	.	TGTGCCAGCAGCGTGGCGGGGGGGCCCATAGATACGCAGTATTTT	CASSVAGGPIDTQYF
.	TRBV28	TRBJ2-7	.	TGTGCCACCAGGGAGTCCTACGAGCAGTACTTC	CATRESYEQYF
.	TRBV30	TRBJ1-3	once	TGTGCCTGGAGTGTATCTCGGGTCGTGGGGATTGGAAACACCATATATTTT	CAWSVSRVVGIGNTIYF
TRBD2	TRBV13	TRBJ2-2	.	TGTGCCAGCTGCTCCTGTAGCGGGGGGGCTTTCACCGGGGAGCTGTTTTTT	CASCSCSGGAFTGELFF
.	TRBV5-1	TRBJ1-5	few	TGCGCCAGCAGCTTGGGGATACTTGGGAGCAATCAGCCCCAGCATTTT	CASSLGILGSNQPQHF
TRBD2	TRBV18	TRBJ2-7	once	TGTGCCAGCGCGACAGCTAGCGGGGGGTACGAGCAGTACTTC	CASATASGGYEQYF
TRBD1	TRBV10-3	TRBJ2-7	.	TGTGCCATCAGTGATGGGACAGGGAGCTACGAGCAGTACTTC	CAISDGTGSYEQYF
.	TRBV6-5	TRBJ1-1	few	TGTGCCAGCAGTAGGTCGGGCACCACTGAAGCTTTCTTT	CASSRSGTTEAFF
.	TRBV7-8	TRBJ1-5	.	TGTGCCAGCACCAGGACAGTGGGTCAGCCCCAGCATTTT	CASTRTVGQPQHF
TRBD1	TRBV7-3	TRBJ2-1	.	TGTGCCAGCAGCAATTGGGACAGAGGTAATGAGCAGTTCTTC	CASSNWDRGNEQFF
.	TRBV7-6	TRBJ1-1	.	TGTGCCAGCAGCCGTCTTCTGAACACTGAAGCTTTCTTT	CASSRLLNTEAFF
TRBD1	TRBV2	TRBJ2-5	.	TGTGCCAGCACCGAACAGGGTGACAGGGGCGAGACCCAGTACTTC	CASTEQGDRGETQYF
.	TRBV12-5	TRBJ1-3	.	TGTGCTAGTGGTTTGGGACAGGCTTCTGGAAACACCATATATTTT	CASGLGQASGNTIYF